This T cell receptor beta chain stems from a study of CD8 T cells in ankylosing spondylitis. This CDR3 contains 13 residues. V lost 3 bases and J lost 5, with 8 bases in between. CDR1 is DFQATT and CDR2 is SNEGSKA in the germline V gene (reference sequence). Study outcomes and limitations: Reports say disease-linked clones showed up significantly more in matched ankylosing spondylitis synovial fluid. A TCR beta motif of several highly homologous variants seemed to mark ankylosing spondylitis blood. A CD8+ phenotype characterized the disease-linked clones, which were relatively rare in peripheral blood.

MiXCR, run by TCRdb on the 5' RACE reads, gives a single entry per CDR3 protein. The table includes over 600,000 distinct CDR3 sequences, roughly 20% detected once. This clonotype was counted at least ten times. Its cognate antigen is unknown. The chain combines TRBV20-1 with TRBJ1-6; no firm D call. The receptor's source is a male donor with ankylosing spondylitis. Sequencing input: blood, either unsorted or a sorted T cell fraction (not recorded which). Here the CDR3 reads CSASISDNSPLHF. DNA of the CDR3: TGCAGTGCTAGTATCTCTGATAATTCACCCCTCCACTTT.